The rows below give T cell receptor beta chains drawn from one sample of a study of T cell responses to AZD1222 COVID-19 vaccine. Profiling relied on immunoSEQ multiplex PCR, and the TCRdb table lists in-frame clones only, not all of them. The sample consists of more than 90,000 clones, roughly 91% of them appearing once. This sample comprised peripheral blood, obtained 28 days after the second AZD1222 dose. These receptors all come from an adult who received the AZD1222 COVID-19 vaccine. Each CDR3 is given with its conserved first and last residue. A D gene is named only where the DNA matches it firmly. The size field is filled for only some rows; it gives once, few, many or a size class.

v_call	cdr3_length	d_call	j_call	clone_size	cdr3_nt	cdr3_aa
TRBV24-1	12	NA	TRBJ1-4	once	TGTGTTCCTAGGCCTTCGGGGGAAAAACTGTTTTTT	CVPRPSGEKLFF
TRBV28	18	NA	TRBJ2-7	NA	TGTGCCAGCAGTTCGTTGAAAACAACCGGGACCCGCTCCTACGAGCAGTACTTC	CASSSLKTTGTRSYEQYF
TRBV7-9	14	TRBD2	TRBJ2-7	few	TGTGCCAGCAGCTCGGGACTAGCGGAGTACGAGCAGTACTTC	CASSSGLAEYEQYF
TRBV6-5	15	TRBD1	TRBJ1-3	NA	TGTGCCAGCAGTAAGGACAGGGCTCCAGGTGACACCATATATTTT	CASSKDRAPGDTIYF
TRBV14	16	TRBD1	TRBJ1-1	once	TGTGCCAGCAGCCAAGATTGGGACAGGGGGAACACTGAAGCTTTCTTT	CASSQDWDRGNTEAFF
TRBV6-5	13	TRBD1	TRBJ2-1	NA	TGTGCCAGTAGGACAGGGGACCACAATGAGCAGTTCTTC	CASRTGDHNEQFF
TRBV19	14	NA	TRBJ1-3	NA	TGTGCCAGTAATCCCGCCTCCACTGGAAACACCATATATTTT	CASNPASTGNTIYF
TRBV4-3	14	NA	TRBJ1-1	few	TGCGCCAGCAGCCAAGAGGGGGGGAACACTGAAGCTTTCTTT	CASSQEGGNTEAFF
TRBV7-9	15	NA	TRBJ1-2	NA	TGTGCCAGCAGCTCGCCTAAAGGTGATAGGTATGGCTACACCTTC	CASSSPKGDRYGYTF
TRBV13	14	NA	TRBJ1-2	NA	TGTGCCAGCAGCTTAGGACGGTCTAACTATGGCTACACCTTC	CASSLGRSNYGYTF
TRBV5-4	14	NA	TRBJ1-2	NA	TGTGCCAGCAGCTTGTTGCACTCCCACTATGGCTACACCTTC	CASSLLHSHYGYTF
TRBV4-3	16	TRBD1	TRBJ1-2	NA	TGCGCCAGCACCGACTCCCGGGACAGGGTCCGGTATGGCTACACCTTC	CASTDSRDRVRYGYTF
TRBV5-1	16	NA	TRBJ2-3	NA	TGCGCCAGCAGCCCAAGGGACTCCTCCGGCACAGATACGCAGTATTTT	CASSPRDSSGTDTQYF
TRBV7-9	11	NA	TRBJ1-2	NA	TGTGCCAGCAGCTTATCGGGAGGCTACACCTTC	CASSLSGGYTF
TRBV5-1	15	TRBD1	TRBJ2-7	NA	TGCGCCAGCAGCGCGACCAGGGGGCGGCTTGGCGAGCAGTACTTC	CASSATRGRLGEQYF
TRBV19	17	NA	TRBJ1-5	NA	TGTGCCAGTAGTACCTTCGGAGAGCCGTATAGCAATCAGCCCCAGCATTTT	CASSTFGEPYSNQPQHF